In this sample, the clone carrying this T cell receptor beta chain turned up a few times. This sample was taken from a study of T-cell memory formation after mild COVID-19. Libraries for TCRalpha and TCRbeta carried sample barcodes and unique molecular identifiers via 5'RACE. TCRdb itself ran the 5' RACE reads through MiXCR, one entry per CDR3 protein. The table lists 250,000 to 400,000 distinct CDR3 sequences, over 11% of them singletons. V lost 1 base and J lost 3, with 7 bases in between. The CDR3 contains 13 residues. The germline CDR1 and CDR2 sequences are SGHRS and YFSETQ. The sequenced sample was PBMCs or a T cell subset sorted from them (not recorded which). The chain couples TRBV5-1 to TRBJ1-1; D unresolved. The TCR was taken from a man between 18 and 29 years old who had mild COVID-19 (a few samples of this study predate the infection). Cell type and time point are not known. The CDR3 DNA reads as TGCGCCAGCAGCTTGAATGTGGACACTGAAGCTTTCTTT. As protein: CASSLNVDTEAFF.